These 14 T cell receptor beta chains came from one sample sequenced in a study of blood T cell repertoires in COVID-19. Profiling relied on immunoSEQ multiplex PCR, and the TCRdb table lists in-frame clones only, not all of them. The sample lists about 310,000 clones; around 89% were seen once. The sample was PBMCs or T cells enriched from blood (not recorded which). These receptors were collected from a woman aged 18 to 35 with acute COVID-19.

This rearrangement joins TRBV6-5 to TRBJ1-5, with a possible D match to TRBD1 (5 bases). This CDR3 contains 16 residues. Germline V gene lookup returns CDR1 MNHEY and CDR2 SVGAGI. V lost 4 bases, J lost 6 bases, and 19 bases lay in between. The CDR3 sequence: CASSSLGGALVQPQHF. CDR3 DNA sequence: TGTGCCAGCAGTTCCCTCGGAGGGGCCCTCGTTCAGCCCCAGCATTTT.

With respect to this clone: Other nucleotide sequences in the sample specify the same CDR3. The J gene is TRBJ1-2, the V gene TRBV18; no clear D gene. The CDR3 consists of 12 residues. The germline V gene encodes CDR1 KGHSH and CDR2 LQKENI. Trimming shortened V by 3 bases and J by 3 bases, and 5 bases separated the two germline ends. DNA of the CDR3: TGTGCCAGCTCACCCGGGGACTATGGCTACACCTTC. Translated, it gives CASSPGDYGYTF.

The chain has TRBV4-2 and TRBJ1-2, with 8 bases that match TRBD1. CDR1 is LGHNA and CDR2 is YNFKEQ in the germline V gene. The V gene end was trimmed by 2 bases and the J gene end by 7 bases; junction bases not matched to a gene: 6. The CDR3 runs to 14 residues. CDR3 bases: TGTGCCAGCAGCCAACCCGACAGGGGACGTGGCTACACCTTC. Amino acid sequence: CASSQPDRGRGYTF.

The chain is built from TRBV28 and TRBJ2-5, with a weak D call TRBD2 (6 bases). Germline CDR1 reads MDHEN; CDR2 reads SYDVKM. The CDR3 sequence is 12 residues long. Trimming pared 6 bases from V and 7 bases from J, leaving 12 bases between. The CDR3 bases are TGTGCCAGCAGGGGGGGATTAGGGACCCAGTACTTC. This translates into CASRGGLGTQYF.

CDR3 bases: TGTGCCAGCAGTTTACGACAGGGGGTGGGCAATGAGCAGTTCTTC. As protein: CASSLRQGVGNEQFF. The chain combines TRBV28 with TRBJ2-1; 9 nucleotides match TRBD1. The length of the CDR3 is 15 residues. V shed 2 bases and J 6 bases; nucleotides not matched to a gene: 5. Germline V gene lookup returns CDR1 MDHEN and CDR2 SYDVKM.

This clone was detected once. The chain carries TRBV7-3 and TRBJ2-7; maybe TRBD2 (6 bases). Between the trimmed V and J ends, which lost 5 bases and 7 bases, there was a span of 21 bases. The CDR3 spans 15 residues. From germline, CDR1 is SGHTA and CDR2 FQGTGA. The CDR3 loop is CASSPRGSLLREQYF. CDR3 nucleotides: TGTGCCAGCAGCCCCCGGGGGTCACTTCTCCGGGAGCAGTACTTC.

This sequence joins TRBV16 and TRBJ2-4; 7 nucleotides match TRBD1. The trim removed 2 bases at V and 8 bases at J, leaving 9 bases unmatched. CDR1 is KGHSY, CDR2 FQNENV, per germline. CDR3 size: 15 residues. The CDR3 DNA reads TGTGCCAGCAGCCAAAGGGTCGGGACAGCGTACATTCAGTACTTC. Amino acids: CASSQRVGTAYIQYF. The full variable domain, in which reference TRBV16 and TRBJ2-4 provide the parts outside the CDR3, is GEEVAQTPKHLVRGEGQKAKLYCAPIKGHSYVFWYQQVLKNEFKFLISFQNENVFDETGMPKERFSAKCLPNSPCSLEIQATKLEDSAVYFCASSQRVGTAYIQYFGAGTRLSVL.

This clone was picked up one time. This chain joins TRBV9 and TRBJ1-1, with unresolved D. The germline V gene encodes CDR1 SGDLS and CDR2 YYNGEE. The CDR3 is 13 residues long. Between the trimmed V and J ends, which lost 4 bases and 2 bases, there was a span of 9 bases. CDR3 DNA sequence: TGTGCCAGCAGCCGCCGGGGAAACACTGAAGCTTTCTTT. Protein product: CASSRRGNTEAFF.

A single count supports this clone. V is TRBV27 and J is TRBJ1-1; the D gene is possibly TRBD1 (6 bases). The CDR3 contains 13 residues. V lost 2 bases to trimming and J lost 4 bases, with 8 bases between them. Germline V gives CDR1 MNHEY, CDR2 SMNVEV (reference sequence). The CDR3 nucleotides read TGTGCCAGCAGTTTAACAGGGACCACTGAAGCTTTCTTT. Its translation: CASSLTGTTEAFF.

The chain recombines TRBV4-1 with TRBJ1-5; D might be TRBD1 (5 bases). Trimming stripped 2 bases from V and 5 bases from J, with 7 bases between. CDR1 and CDR2 (germline): MGHRA, YSYEKL. The CDR3 runs 13 residues. The CDR3 reads CASSQSRDQPQHF. The CDR3 region has the DNA TGCGCCAGCAGCCAATCCAGGGATCAGCCCCAGCATTTT.

The CDR3 region is CASSLGAQSRFGYTF. The DNA of the CDR3 is TGTGCCAGCAGTTTAGGGGCACAGAGTAGGTTTGGCTACACCTTC. The chain carries TRBV28 and TRBJ1-2, with a weak D call TRBD1 (5 bases). This CDR3 contains 15 residues. Trimming left V 2 bases short and J 7 bases short, with 17 bases between. Germline CDR1 and CDR2: MDHEN and SYDVKM.

The V call is TRBV29-1, the J call TRBJ2-1; D perhaps matches TRBD2 (6 bases). The V end lost 0 bases, the J end lost 8 bases, and 14 bases lay between the germline ends. CDR3 size: 14 residues. The germline V gene has CDR1 SQVTM and CDR2 ANQGSEA. DNA for the CDR3: TGCAGCGTTGAAGATTCCGGGAGTGTCGATGAGCAGTTCTTC. Protein sequence: CSVEDSGSVDEQFF.

This clone was observed a handful of times. The chain has TRBV5-1 and TRBJ2-5; 10 nucleotides align to TRBD1. Germline assignment: CDR1 SGHRS and CDR2 YFSETQ. This CDR3 has 15 residues. V lost 5 bases, J lost 5 bases, and 9 bases stayed unmatched. CDR3 sequence: CASRRGTGDFETQYF. CDR3 nucleotides: TGCGCCAGCAGAAGGGGGACAGGGGATTTCGAGACCCAGTACTTC.

The CDR3 loop reads CASSETSGAEFF. The CDR3, as DNA: TGTGCCAGCTCCGAAACTAGCGGAGCTGAGTTCTTC. The chain couples TRBV18 to TRBJ2-1; the match to TRBD2 covers 8 bases. The CDR3 length is 12 residues. Trimming at V came to 6 bases and at J to 14 bases, leaving 9 bases not matched to a gene. Per germline, CDR1 KGHSH and CDR2 LQKENI.